Each of the 22 T cell receptor beta chains below was sequenced from the same sample in a study of T cells in Graves' hyperthyroidism and ophthalmopathy. Amplification of TCR beta CDR3 regions used RNA as the template. Using the HTBI primer set, a first-round RT-PCR was run on the TCR CDR3. TCRdb re-called the multiplex PCR reads with MiXCR, one entry per CDR3 protein. The sample records 560,000 or so distinct CDR3 sequences, around 20% being singletons. The source material was blood. These receptor sequences come from a man aged 35 to 55 with Graves' ophthalmopathy.

This clonotype was seen ten or more times. This chain joins TRBV30 and TRBJ2-7; D may correspond to TRBD1 or TRBD2 (6 bases each). The CDR3 totals 16 residues. Germline-derived CDR1 and CDR2 are GTSNPN and SVGIG (reference sequence). V lost 2 bases, J lost 1 base, and 18 bases lay in between. The CDR3 protein is CAWSTSPGAVSYEQYF. The CDR3 region has the DNA TGTGCCTGGAGTACTTCCCCGGGGGCTGTTTCCTACGAGCAGTACTTC. The full variable domain, in which reference TRBV30 and TRBJ2-7 provide the parts outside the CDR3, is SQTIHQWPATLVQPVGSPLSLECTVEGTSNPNLYWYRQAAGRGLQLLFYSVGIGQISSEVPQNLSASRPQDRQFILSSKKLLLSDSGFYLCAWSTSPGAVSYEQYFGPGTRLTVT.

This clonotype was detected only once. The chain recombines TRBV9 with TRBJ1-3; 8 bases line up with TRBD1. Germline V gene data show CDR1 as SGDLS and CDR2 as YYNGEE. With V trimmed by 3 bases and J by 2 bases, 4 bases remained unmatched. The CDR3 is 15 residues long. This chain's CDR3 is CASSAATGAGNTIYF. The CDR3 nucleotides are TGTGCCAGCAGCGCAGCGACAGGGGCTGGAAACACCATATATTTT.

This rearrangement joins TRBV20-1 to TRBJ2-1; maybe TRBD1 (6 bases). This CDR3 is built from 15 residues. With 0 bases removed from V and 8 bases from J, the gap between germline ends came to 17 bases. CDR1 DFQATT and CDR2 SNEGSKA come from the germline V gene (reference sequence). CDR3 region: CSARDRQGLSYEQFF. CDR3 bases: TGCAGTGCTAGAGATCGGCAGGGGCTGAGCTATGAGCAGTTCTTC.

This clonotype was counted between two and nine times. This chain uses TRBV20-1 with TRBJ2-7; TRBD1 matches 11 bases. Germline V CDR1 and CDR2: DFQATT, SNEGSKA (reference sequence). This CDR3 has 14 amino acids. With V trimmed by 5 bases and J by 3 bases, 6 bases remained unmatched. As DNA, the CDR3 is TGCAGTGCTCCCCGGACAGGGGGCATCTACGAGCAGTACTTC. Translating gives CSAPRTGGIYEQYF.

This clonotype was found once. The chain is built from TRBV5-4 and TRBJ1-4; TRBD1 might be the D (5 bases). In germline, CDR1 is SGHNT, CDR2 YYREEE (reference sequence). The CDR3 spans 15 residues. The germline V and J ends were trimmed by 1 base and 7 bases, with 14 bases remaining between them. The CDR3 region has the DNA TGTGCCAGCAGCTTGCGAGTGGGGCAGACTGAAAAACTGTTTTTT. It codes for CASSLRVGQTEKLFF.

This clonotype was counted at least ten times. Relative to the germline gene, one junction end is altered; a read error may explain this. CDR3 loop: CSARGGTSGFSSYEQYF. The DNA of the CDR3 is TGCAGTGCGAGAGGTGGAACTAGCGGGTTTTCGTCCTACGAGCAGTACTTC. The chain combines TRBV20-1 with TRBJ2-7; 9 nucleotides align to TRBD2. CDR3 length: 17 residues. Germline lookup yields CDR1 DFQATT and CDR2 SNEGSKA (reference sequence).

The CDR3 sequence is CASPLRPQRNREAFF. CDR3 in DNA: TGTGCCAGCCCGTTGCGACCGCAGCGGAATCGGGAAGCTTTCTTT. This chain connects TRBV5-6 to TRBJ1-1, with D unresolved. Germline V CDR1 and CDR2: SGHDT, YYEEEE. Trimming stripped 7 bases from V and 8 bases from J, with 24 bases between. The CDR3 totals 15 residues.

This clonotype was picked up many times. This chain joins TRBV20-1 and TRBJ1-5; no definite D call. Per germline, CDR1 DFQATT and CDR2 SNEGSKA (reference sequence). V shed 5 bases and J shed 7 bases, with 12 bases lying between them. The CDR3 covers 12 residues. The CDR3: CSASLTQQPQHF. In nucleotides, the CDR3 is TGCAGTGCTTCGCTCACGCAACAGCCCCAGCATTTT.

The rearrangement joins TRBV29-1 to TRBJ2-2; TRBD1 might be the D (6 bases). With 6 bases removed from V and 3 bases from J, the gap between germline ends came to 17 bases. The CDR3 loop spans 15 amino acids. The germline V gene encodes CDR1 SQVTM and CDR2 ANQGSEA. The CDR3 nucleotides read TGCAGCGTCACGAGGGGGATGAGGGACACCGGGGAGCTGTTTTTT. Translation gives CSVTRGMRDTGELFF.

A few counts support this clonotype. DNA of the CDR3: TGTGCCAGCAGTTACTCAAGTCAAGGCACTGAAGCTTTCTTT. Translating gives CASSYSSQGTEAFF. The chain uses TRBV6-5 and TRBJ1-1; D uncertain. The CDR3 loop spans 14 amino acids. Germline assignment: CDR1 MNHEY and CDR2 SVGAGI. V gave up 0 bases and J gave up 4 bases, with 9 bases separating them.

The sample holds a few counts of this clonotype. The chain combines TRBV9 with TRBJ1-2; D not resolved. The ends were cut back, 2 bases at V and 6 bases at J, with 11 bases in the middle. This CDR3 has 13 amino acids. Germline lookup yields CDR1 SGDLS and CDR2 YYNGEE. The CDR3 here is CASSVGQDDGYTF. The CDR3 bases are TGTGCCAGCAGCGTCGGCCAGGACGATGGCTACACCTTC.

The J gene is TRBJ2-1, the V gene TRBV4-1, with TRBD2 matching over 9 bases. Trimming cost V 2 bases and J 6 bases; bases outside gene matches: 8. This CDR3 spans 16 amino acids. From germline, CDR1 is MGHRA and CDR2 YSYEKL. Here the CDR3 DNA reads TGCGCCAGCAGCCAACCAGGGACTAGCAGGTCCAATGAGCAGTTCTTC. It translates to CASSQPGTSRSNEQFF.

The chain links TRBV9 to TRBJ1-2, with 9 bases identical to TRBD1. The CDR3 totals 15 residues. CDR1 is SGDLS and CDR2 is YYNGEE in the germline V gene. Losses at the gene ends were 4 bases for V and 1 base for J; bases not matched to a gene: 5. CDR3 coding DNA: TGTGCCAGCAGCTCTCGGACAGGGGTTAACTATGGCTACACCTTC. It encodes CASSSRTGVNYGYTF.

A few counts support this clonotype. The chain links TRBV6-2 or TRBV6-3 to TRBJ2-7; TRBD2 aligns across 8 bases. This CDR3 is built from 16 residues. V shed 7 bases and J 0 bases; nucleotides not matched to a gene: 11. Germline-derived CDR1 and CDR2 are MNHEY and SVGEGT. The CDR3 reads CASIEYWRGDSYEQYF. The CDR3 region has the DNA TGTGCCAGCATCGAGTATTGGCGGGGGGACTCCTACGAGCAGTACTTC.

This clonotype was detected only a few times. The chain combines TRBV27 with TRBJ2-1; D call uncertain. Deletions cut 4 bases from V and 3 bases from J, with 10 bases between. Germline-derived CDR1 and CDR2 are MNHEY and SMNVEV (reference sequence). CDR3 length: 14 residues. The CDR3 reads CASSSRGYYNEQFF. The CDR3 DNA reads TGTGCCAGCAGTTCCCGAGGCTACTACAATGAGCAGTTCTTC.

V is TRBV7-8 and J is TRBJ2-1; 9 positions agree with TRBD1. After removal of 2 bases from V and 9 bases from J, the junction contained 11 bases not matched to a gene. The length of the CDR3 is 16 residues. CDR1 is SGHVS and CDR2 is FQNEAQ in the germline V gene. The CDR3 nucleotides are TGTGCCAGCAGCTTACCCCGGACAGGGGTGGACGCTGAGCAGTTCTTC. Translating it yields CASSLPRTGVDAEQFF.

There are a few counts of this clonotype. V and J are TRBV6-1 and TRBJ2-3; D is perhaps TRBD1 or TRBD2 (5 bases each). V was shortened by 4 bases and J by 6 bases, with 20 bases between the two germline ends. The CDR3 spans 16 residues. Germline V gives CDR1 MNHNS, CDR2 SASEGT. CDR3 protein: CASSVGGRGVDDTQYF. CDR3 nucleotides: TGTGCCAGCAGTGTTGGGGGACGGGGAGTAGACGATACGCAGTATTTT.

The V gene is TRBV20-1, the J gene TRBJ2-1; D tentatively reads TRBD1 or TRBD2 (5 bases each). CDR3 size: 16 residues. V lost 1 base, J lost 0 bases, and 13 bases lay in between. Germline-derived CDR1 and CDR2 are DFQATT and SNEGSKA (reference sequence). The CDR3, as DNA: TGCAGTGCTAGAGTTGCGGGCGGACACTCCTACAATGAGCAGTTCTTC. It translates to CSARVAGGHSYNEQFF.

This clonotype came up a few times. CDR3 nucleotides: TGCAGTGCTTCGGAGGGGACCTACAATGAGCAGTTCTTC. This gives the protein CSASEGTYNEQFF. V usage is TRBV20-1 and J usage is TRBJ2-1; tentative D call: TRBD2 (6 bases). Germline V CDR1 and CDR2: DFQATT, SNEGSKA (reference sequence). The germline V and J ends were trimmed by 5 bases and 2 bases, with 10 bases remaining between them. This CDR3 is built from 13 residues.

This clonotype has only a few counts. The chain uses TRBV28 and TRBJ1-5; D not resolved. There are 12 residues in the CDR3. V dropped 5 bases and J dropped 11 bases, with 13 bases sitting between them. Germline V gives CDR1 MDHEN, CDR2 SYDVKM. The CDR3 nucleotides are TGTGCCAGCAGTCCGCTAGGGTCGGCCCAGCATTTT. It codes for CASSPLGSAQHF.

The rearrangement links TRBV27 to TRBJ1-5; 9 bases line up with TRBD1. CDR3 length equals 16 residues. CDR1 is MNHEY, CDR2 SMNVEV, per germline (reference sequence). Trimming took 5 bases from V and 7 from J; bases not matched to a gene: 12. As DNA, the CDR3 is TGTGCCAGCAGTCCCCTGGACAGGGGCTTATGGCAGCCCCAGCATTTT. It translates to CASSPLDRGLWQPQHF.

This clonotype was seen many times. The gene calls are TRBV7-3 and TRBJ1-6; possible D gene TRBD1, 6 bases. V gave up 0 bases and J gave up 8 bases, with 11 bases separating them. The germline CDR1 and CDR2 sequences are SGHTA and FQGTGA. This CDR3 comprises 15 residues. CDR3 DNA: TGTGCCAGCAGCTTAACCCGCAGGGGAGATTCACCCCTCCACTTT. This encodes CASSLTRRGDSPLHF.